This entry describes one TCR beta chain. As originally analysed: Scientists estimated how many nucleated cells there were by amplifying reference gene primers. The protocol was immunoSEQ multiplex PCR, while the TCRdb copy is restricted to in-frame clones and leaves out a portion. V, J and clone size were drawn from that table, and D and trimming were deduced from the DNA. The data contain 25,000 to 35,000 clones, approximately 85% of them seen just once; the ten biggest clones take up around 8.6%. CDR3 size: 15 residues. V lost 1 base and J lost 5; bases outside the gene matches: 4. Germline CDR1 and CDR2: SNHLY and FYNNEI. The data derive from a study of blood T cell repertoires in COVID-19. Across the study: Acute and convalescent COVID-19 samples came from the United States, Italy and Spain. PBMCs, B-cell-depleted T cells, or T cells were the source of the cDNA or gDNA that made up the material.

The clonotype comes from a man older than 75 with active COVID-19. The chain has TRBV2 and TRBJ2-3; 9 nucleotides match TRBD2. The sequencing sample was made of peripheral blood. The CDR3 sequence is CASSEGGGAIDTQYF. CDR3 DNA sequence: TGTGCCAGCAGTGAAGGCGGGGGGGCTATAGATACGCAGTATTTT.